The subject of this entry is one TCR beta chain. The same CDR3 can be traced to other DNA sequences in this sample. These data come from a study of CD8+ T cells in alopecia areata. The sample's treatment: oral pan-JAK inhibitor, 5-10 mg twice daily. In each case, RNA was isolated and then reverse transcribed into cDNA as the sequencing template. Some clones are missing from TCRdb's copy, which holds only in-frame ones; the method was immunoSEQ multiplex PCR. Of about 190,000 clones listed, 60% are singletons. Germline lookup yields CDR1 SQVTM and CDR2 ANQGSEA. The ends lost 6 bases at V and 2 bases at J; junction bases unmatched: 3. This CDR3 has 13 amino acids.

The TCR originated in a human donor with alopecia areata. The sequencing used CD4+ T cells sorted from blood, collected at week 4, from a patient treated with tofacitinib. The chain carries TRBV29-1 and TRBJ1-5; 8 positions match TRBD1. The CDR3 reads CSVGQGGNQPQHF. Written as DNA, the CDR3 is TGCAGCGTAGGACAGGGAGGCAATCAGCCCCAGCATTTT. The variable domain in full, completed from reference TRBV29-1 and TRBJ1-5, reads SAVISQKPSRDICQRGTSLTIQCQVDSQVTMMFWYRQQPGQSLTLIATANQGSEATYESGFVIDKFPISRPNLTFSTLTVSNMSPEDSSIYLCSVGQGGNQPQHFGDGTRLSIL.